Listed below are T cell receptor beta chains from one sample, sequenced in a study of blood T cell repertoires in COVID-19. The table came from immunoSEQ multiplex PCR; TCRdb's copy has only in-frame clones and leaves some out. The table shows about 6,100 clones, with 80% to 85% occurring only once. The sample comprised peripheral blood. Receptors were obtained from a human donor with active COVID-19. The donor label of this sample is uncertain. The conserved cysteine and the conserved F or W are not part of the CDR3 here.

>TRBV29-1|TRBJ2-3|13
SVTSVDKPPDTQY
>TRBV19|TRBJ2-7|13
ASSRTGQGFHEQY
>TRBV24-1|TRBJ2-5|14
ATSDPPSTGQETQY
>TRBV7-9|TRBJ1-3|14
ASSLWNSNSGNTIY
>TRBV2|TRBJ1-2|13
ASSEIGGINYGYT
>TRBV4-2|TRBJ2-3|15
ASSQDPLAGETDTQY
>TRBV10-3|TRBJ2-3|11
AIMNGSTDTQY
>TRBV30|TRBJ1-1|11
AWGQEVATEAF
>TRBV4-3|TRBJ2-1|14
ASSETTSGSYNEQF
>TRBV5-8|TRBJ1-2|13
ASSLPGRKDYGYT
>TRBV19|TRBJ2-6|14
ASSPRLPSGANVLT
>TRBV2|TRBJ2-3|14
ASSEEARGPLDTQY
>TRBV24-1|TRBJ2-1|14
ATSDPAGGNYNEQF
>TRBV15|TRBJ2-7|12
ATSPDRGGYEQY
>TRBV7-2|TRBJ1-1|12
ASRQTGVGTEAF
>TRBV10-3|TRBJ2-2|12
ATGTATNTGELF
>TRBV19|TRBJ2-4|14
ASTEGTSVGRNIQY
>TRBV18|TRBJ1-6|13
ASSPSGTGNSPLH
>TRBV6-2/TRBV6-3|TRBJ1-5|13
ASSTTRQGSQPQH
>TRBV6-6|TRBJ2-7|13
ASSSPNRGAYEQY
>TRBV4-1|TRBJ2-7|14
ASSQDLGLVLDEQY
>TRBV6-5|TRBJ2-5|13
ASSLDRAYQETQY
>TRBV6-1|TRBJ2-3|13
ASSEDVGSTDTQY
>TRBV9|TRBJ2-2|12
ASSPRTSAGELF
>TRBV2|TRBJ2-2|12
ASSEQGPTGELF
>TRBV19|TRBJ2-1|12
ASSIDGSYNEQF
>TRBV30|TRBJ1-5|13
AWSVSGQGFQPQH
>TRBV10-3|TRBJ2-3|13
ATLGTSGNSDTQY
>TRBV10-3|TRBJ1-2|13
AIRIQGAGNYGYT
>TRBV4-1|TRBJ2-2|14
ASSQERLVGTGELF